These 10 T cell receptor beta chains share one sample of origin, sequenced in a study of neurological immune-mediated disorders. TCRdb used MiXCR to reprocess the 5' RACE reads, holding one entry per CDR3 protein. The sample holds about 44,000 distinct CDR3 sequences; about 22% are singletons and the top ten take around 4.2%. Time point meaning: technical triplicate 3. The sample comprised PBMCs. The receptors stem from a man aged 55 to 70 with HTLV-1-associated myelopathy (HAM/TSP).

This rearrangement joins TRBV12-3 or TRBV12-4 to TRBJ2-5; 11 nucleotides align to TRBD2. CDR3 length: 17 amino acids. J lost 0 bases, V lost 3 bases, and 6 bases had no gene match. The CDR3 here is CASSFKGTSGNQETQYF. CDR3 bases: TGTGCCAGCAGTTTCAAGGGGACTAGCGGAAACCAAGAGACCCAGTACTTC.

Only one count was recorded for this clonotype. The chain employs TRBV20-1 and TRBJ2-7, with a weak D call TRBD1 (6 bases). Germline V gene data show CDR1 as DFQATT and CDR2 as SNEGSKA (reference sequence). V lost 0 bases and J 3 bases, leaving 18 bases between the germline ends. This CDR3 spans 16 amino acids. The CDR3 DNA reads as TGCAGTGCTAGAGATCGGAGAGGGACATATCTCTACGAGCAGTACTTC. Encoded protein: CSARDRRGTYLYEQYF.

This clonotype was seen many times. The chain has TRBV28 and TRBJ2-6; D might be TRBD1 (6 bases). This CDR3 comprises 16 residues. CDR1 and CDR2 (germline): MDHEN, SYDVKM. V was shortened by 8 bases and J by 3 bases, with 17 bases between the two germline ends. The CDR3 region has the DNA TGTGCCAGCCCGAAAGGGGGTAGATTTGGGGCCAACGTCCTGACTTTC. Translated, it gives CASPKGGRFGANVLTF.

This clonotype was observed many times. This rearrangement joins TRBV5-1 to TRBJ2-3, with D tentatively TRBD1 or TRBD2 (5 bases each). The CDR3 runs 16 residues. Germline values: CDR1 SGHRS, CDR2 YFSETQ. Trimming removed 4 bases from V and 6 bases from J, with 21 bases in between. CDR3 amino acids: CASSLSLTEGTDTQYF. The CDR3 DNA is TGCGCCAGCAGCCTCTCCTTGACTGAAGGGACGGATACGCAGTATTTT.

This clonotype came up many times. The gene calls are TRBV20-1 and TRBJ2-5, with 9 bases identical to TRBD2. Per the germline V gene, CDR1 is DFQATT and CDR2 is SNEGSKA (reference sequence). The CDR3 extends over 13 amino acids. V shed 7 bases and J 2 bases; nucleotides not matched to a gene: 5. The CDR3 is CSVAGDSQETQYF. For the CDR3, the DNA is TGCAGTGTAGCGGGAGATTCTCAAGAGACCCAGTACTTC.

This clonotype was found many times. CDR3 residues: CASSLGAGASGEYF. The CDR3 DNA follows: TGCGCCAGCAGCTTGGGGGCTGGGGCCTCCGGGGAGTACTTC. The rearrangement joins TRBV5-1 to TRBJ2-7, with D possibly being TRBD1 or TRBD2 (5 bases each). This CDR3 comprises 14 residues. V lost 0 bases, J lost 11 bases, and 18 bases lay in between. Germline V gene data show CDR1 as SGHRS and CDR2 as YFSETQ.

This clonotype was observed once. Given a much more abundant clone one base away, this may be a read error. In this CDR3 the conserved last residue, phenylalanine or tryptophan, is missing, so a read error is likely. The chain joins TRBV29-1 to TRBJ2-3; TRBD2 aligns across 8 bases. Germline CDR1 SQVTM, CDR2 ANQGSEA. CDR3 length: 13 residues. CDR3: CSGGAGGADTQYL. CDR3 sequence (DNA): TGCAGTGGGGGGGCGGGAGGAGCAGATACGCAGTATTTA.

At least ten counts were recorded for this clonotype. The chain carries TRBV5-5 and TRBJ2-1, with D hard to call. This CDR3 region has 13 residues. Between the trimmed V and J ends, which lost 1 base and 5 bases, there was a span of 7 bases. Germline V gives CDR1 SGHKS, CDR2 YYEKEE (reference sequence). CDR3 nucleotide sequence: TGTGCCAGCAGCTTGAGTAGCAACAATGAGCAGTTCTTC. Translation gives CASSLSSNNEQFF.

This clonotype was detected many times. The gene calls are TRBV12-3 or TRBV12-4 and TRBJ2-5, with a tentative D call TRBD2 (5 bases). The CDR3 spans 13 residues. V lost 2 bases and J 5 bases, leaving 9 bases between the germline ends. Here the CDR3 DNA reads TGTGCCAGCAGTTTACCCGGAGGCGAGACCCAGTACTTC. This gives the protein CASSLPGGETQYF.

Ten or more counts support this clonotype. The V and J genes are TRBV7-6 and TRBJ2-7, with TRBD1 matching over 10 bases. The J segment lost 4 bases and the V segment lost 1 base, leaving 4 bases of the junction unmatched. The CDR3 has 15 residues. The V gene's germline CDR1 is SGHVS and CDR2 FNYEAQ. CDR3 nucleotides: TGTGCCAGCAGCTTAGGGGACAGGGGCGGTTACGAGCAGTACTTC. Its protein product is CASSLGDRGGYEQYF.